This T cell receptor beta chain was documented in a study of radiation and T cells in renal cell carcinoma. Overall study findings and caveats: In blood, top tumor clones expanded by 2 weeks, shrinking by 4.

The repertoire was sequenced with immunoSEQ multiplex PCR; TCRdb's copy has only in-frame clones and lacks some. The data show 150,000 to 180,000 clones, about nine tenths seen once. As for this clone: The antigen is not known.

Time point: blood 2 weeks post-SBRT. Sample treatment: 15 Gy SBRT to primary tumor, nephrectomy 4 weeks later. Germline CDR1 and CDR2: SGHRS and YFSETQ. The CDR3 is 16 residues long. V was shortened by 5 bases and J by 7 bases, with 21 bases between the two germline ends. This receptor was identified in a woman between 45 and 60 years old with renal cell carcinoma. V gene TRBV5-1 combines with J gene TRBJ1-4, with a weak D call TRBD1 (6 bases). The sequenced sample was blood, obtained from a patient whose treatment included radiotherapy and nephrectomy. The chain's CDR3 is CASSFLGGRRSEKLFF. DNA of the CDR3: TGCGCCAGCAGTTTTCTAGGGGGTAGGAGAAGTGAAAAACTGTTTTTT.